The present TCR beta chain was sequenced within a study of blood T cell repertoires in COVID-19. Study-level information: Italy, Spain and the United States were the sources of the convalescent and acute COVID-19 samples. PBMCs, B-cell-depleted T cells, or T cells provided the cDNA or gDNA that made up the material.

The CDR3 covers 13 residues. The V gene lost 1 base and the J gene lost 5 bases, with 9 bases spanning the gap. The germline V gene encodes CDR1 SGHNT and CDR2 YYREEE (reference sequence). As originally analysed: Researchers report that nucleated cell counts were estimated from reference gene primer amplification. Clones were read by immunoSEQ multiplex PCR, and TCRdb kept only the in-frame ones, dropping some. The V and J calls and the clone size are those of that table, but D and trimming were determined from the DNA. Here the sample spans some 180,000 clones, over 70% being singletons. This receptor was taken from a woman between 65 and 79 years old who had recovered from COVID-19. The material sequenced was peripheral blood. The genes are TRBV5-4 and TRBJ2-5; D uncertain. This CDR3 reads CASSLTNRETQYF. The DNA for the CDR3 is TGTGCCAGCAGCTTGACGAACCGGGAGACCCAGTACTTC.